A single TCR beta chain is shown here with its context. These data originate in a study of T cell responses to AZD1222 COVID-19 vaccine. Repertoires were generated with immunoSEQ multiplex PCR, while TCRdb's copy carries only in-frame clones and drops some. The table records about 86,000 clones, almost 90% of them present only once. Trimming left V 7 bases short and J 9 bases short, with 6 bases between. The CDR3 runs to 9 residues. Germline CDR1 reads LNHDA; CDR2 reads SQIVND (reference sequence). V and J are TRBV19 and TRBJ1-1; D is ambiguous. The clonotype originates from an adult who received the AZD1222 COVID-19 vaccine. Specimen: peripheral blood, collected 28 days after the second AZD1222 dose. The chain's CDR3 is CASKRKAFF. Here the CDR3 DNA reads TGTGCCAGTAAGAGGAAAGCTTTCTTT.